This T cell receptor beta chain is drawn from a study of cytomegalovirus exposure and HLA in healthy donors. Study-wide points: Across all donors, roughly uniform sequencing depth was an assumption of the presence/absence analyses. The study listed approximately 160 cytomegalovirus-associated TCR beta chains.

The germline gives CDR1 GTSNPN, CDR2 SVGIG (reference sequence). The ends were cut back, 3 bases at V and 7 bases at J, with 15 bases in the middle. This CDR3 has 13 residues. Notes on this clone: The target antigen is unknown.

The study ran its PCR with 60 Vbeta and 13 Jbeta primers. TCRdb's table, derived via immunoSEQ multiplex PCR, lists solely in-frame clones and lacks some. Of 58,000 or so clones in the sample, around 80% are singletons; the top ten hold around 25%. The chain recombines TRBV30 with TRBJ1-1; no firm D call. This clonotype was obtained from a woman aged 40-49 years in good health and CMV-seropositive. The specimen sequenced was PBMCs. The DNA of the CDR3 is TGTGCCTGGAGGCCCCGAGGTACTGGTGAAGCTTTCTTT. Translating gives CAWRPRGTGEAFF.